Listed here are 8 T cell receptor beta chains from one sample, sequenced in a study of cytomegalovirus exposure and HLA in healthy donors. The PCR ran on 60 Vbeta and 13 Jbeta primers. Only in-frame clones appear in the TCRdb table, and some are missing; sequencing was by immunoSEQ multiplex PCR. The data show 90,000 to 120,000 clones, with about 85% seen just once and about 2.3% held by the top ten. The sample consisted of PBMCs. The source of these receptors is a man younger than 40 in good health and CMV-seronegative.

This clone has only one observation. CDR3 region: CASSLYQGPSPYEQYF. As DNA, the CDR3 is TGTGCCAGCAGCTTATACCAGGGGCCTTCCCCCTACGAGCAGTACTTC. The rearrangement links TRBV7-6 to TRBJ2-7, with a possible D match to TRBD1 (6 bases). Trimming removed 2 bases at V and 2 bases at J, with 16 bases between. The CDR3 is made up of 16 amino acids. Germline CDR1 is SGHVS and CDR2 is FNYEAQ.

The gene calls are TRBV19 and TRBJ2-2, with a tentative D call TRBD1 (5 bases). The V end was cut by 1 base, the J end by 6 bases, with 6 bases between. Looked up from germline, CDR1 is LNHDA and CDR2 is SQIVND (reference sequence). This CDR3 spans 13 amino acids. CDR3 coding DNA: TGTGCCAGTAGTATAGTGGGGCCCGGGGAGCTGTTTTTT. Its translation: CASSIVGPGELFF.

The chain's CDR3 is CASSFATGGVYEQYF. The CDR3 DNA sequence: TGTGCCAGCAGCTTTGCGACAGGGGGCGTGTACGAGCAGTACTTC. J is TRBJ2-7 and V is TRBV7-8, with 10 nucleotides matching TRBD1. The germline gives CDR1 SGHVS, CDR2 FQNEAQ. V trimming: 3 bases; J trimming: 4 bases; junction bases outside the gene matches: 6. The CDR3 length is 15 residues.

The CDR3 DNA sequence: TGTGCCAGCAGCCGGGGGGTCTCCTACGAGCAGTACTTC. Its translation is CASSRGVSYEQYF. V and J are TRBV7-9 and TRBJ2-7; 7 bases are a match to TRBD2. Trimming removed 5 bases from V and 0 bases from J; junction bases left unmatched: 1. The CDR3 consists of 13 residues. Germline V gene lookup returns CDR1 SEHNR and CDR2 FQNEAQ (reference sequence).

The chain recombines TRBV13 with TRBJ2-5; D is ambiguous. The CDR3 covers 15 residues. From germline, CDR1 is PRHDT and CDR2 FYEKMQ (reference sequence). Trimming took off 1 base at V and 5 bases at J, with 14 bases between the two ends. The CDR3 DNA reads TGTGCCAGCAGCTTAGCCCGGGTGGCCGGGGAGACCCAGTACTTC. This encodes CASSLARVAGETQYF.

The rearrangement uses TRBV30 and TRBJ1-5; D is ambiguous. The CDR3 totals 14 residues. Germline V gene data show CDR1 as GTSNPN and CDR2 as SVGIG (reference sequence). Trimming removed 3 bases from V and 3 bases from J, with 12 bases in between. The CDR3 region has the DNA TGTGCCTGGAGAGCCTCGGGGAACAATCAGCCCCAGCATTTT. Translation: CAWRASGNNQPQHF. The full variable domain, in which reference TRBV30 and TRBJ1-5 provide the parts outside the CDR3, is SQTIHQWPATLVQPVGSPLSLECTVEGTSNPNLYWYRQAAGRGLQLLFYSVGIGQISSEVPQNLSASRPQDRQFILSSKKLLLSDSGFYLCAWRASGNNQPQHFGDGTRLSIL.

V usage is TRBV19 and J usage is TRBJ2-1; 11 nucleotides agree with TRBD2. This CDR3 comprises 14 residues. Trimming took 10 bases from V and 3 from J; bases not matched to a gene: 5. Germline CDR1 and CDR2: LNHDA and SQIVND (reference sequence). CDR3 DNA sequence: TGTGCCACCACAGGACTAGCGGGCTACAATGAGCAGTTCTTC. Encoded protein: CATTGLAGYNEQFF.

The chain employs TRBV11-2 and TRBJ2-7, with D possibly TRBD1 on 6 matching bases. V was trimmed by 6 bases and J by 5 bases, leaving 14 bases between them. CDR1 is SGHAT, CDR2 FQNNGV, per germline. The CDR3 spans 13 residues. The CDR3 region is CASSTRGIHEQYF. The CDR3 DNA follows: TGTGCCAGCAGTACGAGGGGGATCCACGAGCAGTACTTC.